The rows below give T cell receptor beta chains drawn from one sample of a study of blood T cells in healthy people across ages. TCRdb reprocessed the 5' RACE reads via MiXCR and lists one record per CDR3 protein. Of some 1.5 million distinct CDR3 sequences listed, 28% are singletons. Sequencing input: blood. These TCRs come from a young woman in good health. Each CDR3 is given with its conserved first and last residue. D genes are given only for firm matches. Clone size is not always given. Where it is, it says once, few, many or a class for expanded clones.

J gene: TRBJ2-5; V gene: TRBV6-1; clone size: .; D gene: .; CDR3 protein: CASSWELQETQYF; CDR3 DNA: TGTGCCAGCAGTTGGGAACTGCAAGAGACCCAGTACTTC
J gene: TRBJ2-7; V gene: TRBV6-6; clone size: .; D gene: .; CDR3 protein: CVSSRGGYEQYF; CDR3 DNA: TGTGTCAGCAGCAGGGGAGGCTACGAGCAGTACTTC
J gene: TRBJ1-2; V gene: TRBV7-2; clone size: .; D gene: .; CDR3 protein: CASSLGTGEGTF; CDR3 DNA: TGTGCCAGCAGCTTAGGGACGGGGGAGGGCACCTTC
J gene: TRBJ2-1; V gene: TRBV15; clone size: .; D gene: .; CDR3 protein: CATSRLLQYEQFF; CDR3 DNA: TGTGCCACCAGCAGACTTTTACAATACGAGCAGTTCTTC
J gene: TRBJ2-7; V gene: TRBV15; clone size: .; D gene: TRBD2; CDR3 protein: CATSSLAGGSYEQYF; CDR3 DNA: TGTGCCACCAGCAGTCTAGCGGGGGGATCCTACGAGCAGTACTTC
J gene: TRBJ2-1; V gene: TRBV5-1; clone size: few; D gene: .; CDR3 protein: CAGSSVTPSHEQFF; CDR3 DNA: TGCGCCGGCAGCTCTGTTACCCCCTCCCATGAGCAGTTCTTC
J gene: TRBJ2-4; V gene: TRBV6-5; clone size: .; D gene: .; CDR3 protein: CASSYAYRAQGRNIQYF; CDR3 DNA: TGTGCCAGCAGTTACGCCTACCGGGCCCAGGGCCGGAACATTCAGTACTTC
J gene: TRBJ1-1; V gene: TRBV4-1; clone size: many; D gene: .; CDR3 protein: CASSRDQSRNTEAFF; CDR3 DNA: TGCGCCAGCAGCCGAGACCAATCCCGGAACACTGAAGCTTTCTTT
J gene: TRBJ1-2; V gene: TRBV10-3; clone size: .; D gene: TRBD1; CDR3 protein: CAISDRTGSNYDYTF; CDR3 DNA: TGTGCCATCAGCGACCGGACAGGGTCTAACTATGACTACACCTTC
J gene: TRBJ2-5; V gene: TRBV5-1; clone size: .; D gene: .; CDR3 protein: CASSLNVPGETQYF; CDR3 DNA: TGCGCCAGCAGCTTAAACGTGCCGGGGGAGACCCAGTACTTC
J gene: TRBJ1-5; V gene: TRBV25-1; clone size: .; D gene: TRBD1; CDR3 protein: CASRGQGGNQPQHF; CDR3 DNA: TGTGCCAGCAGGGGACAGGGCGGCAATCAGCCCCAGCATTTT
J gene: TRBJ1-4; V gene: TRBV15; clone size: .; D gene: .; CDR3 protein: CATGAATNEKLFF; CDR3 DNA: TGTGCCACCGGGGCGGCAACTAATGAAAAACTGTTTTTT
J gene: TRBJ2-7; V gene: TRBV15; clone size: many; D gene: .; CDR3 protein: CATSRFGPGTDSYEQYF; CDR3 DNA: TGTGCCACCAGCAGATTCGGTCCAGGGACTGACTCCTACGAGCAGTACTTC
J gene: TRBJ1-1; V gene: TRBV9; clone size: once; D gene: .; CDR3 protein: CASSPHAGRETEAFF; CDR3 DNA: TGTGCCAGCAGCCCACATGCGGGACGAGAAACTGAAGCTTTCTTT
J gene: TRBJ1-5; V gene: TRBV6-2/TRBV6-3; clone size: .; D gene: TRBD1; CDR3 protein: CASSVEGAAQPQHF; CDR3 DNA: TGTGCCAGCAGTGTAGAGGGGGCGGCTCAGCCCCAGCATTTT
J gene: TRBJ2-3; V gene: TRBV7-2; clone size: few; D gene: TRBD2; CDR3 protein: CASSISGGPKRTQYF; CDR3 DNA: TGTGCCAGCAGTATCAGCGGGGGGCCGAAACGTACGCAGTATTTT
J gene: TRBJ2-1; V gene: TRBV12-3/TRBV12-4; clone size: few; D gene: TRBD2; CDR3 protein: CASSRRLAGEYNEQFF; CDR3 DNA: TGTGCCAGCAGCCGGCGACTAGCGGGAGAATACAATGAGCAGTTCTTC
J gene: TRBJ2-4; V gene: TRBV29-1; clone size: many; D gene: .; CDR3 protein: CSVEGKGNIQYF; CDR3 DNA: TGCAGCGTTGAAGGAAAAGGGAACATTCAGTACTTC
J gene: TRBJ2-7; V gene: TRBV28; clone size: .; D gene: .; CDR3 protein: CASRLLDGDYEQYF; CDR3 DNA: TGTGCCAGCAGGCTCCTTGACGGGGACTACGAGCAGTACTTC
J gene: TRBJ2-7; V gene: TRBV10-3; clone size: many; D gene: .; CDR3 protein: CAISESSNSYEQYF; CDR3 DNA: TGTGCCATCAGTGAGTCGTCTAACAGCTACGAGCAGTACTTC
J gene: TRBJ1-1; V gene: TRBV7-9; clone size: few; D gene: .; CDR3 protein: CASSPATPPKKAFF; CDR3 DNA: TGTGCCAGCAGCCCGGCCACCCCCCCAAAAAAAGCTTTCTTT
J gene: TRBJ2-7; V gene: TRBV2; clone size: .; D gene: .; CDR3 protein: CASSVFPGEVEQYF; CDR3 DNA: TGTGCCAGCAGTGTTTTCCCGGGAGAGGTCGAGCAGTACTTC
J gene: TRBJ2-1; V gene: TRBV29-1; clone size: .; D gene: .; CDR3 protein: CSGLVPHLYNGQFF; CDR3 DNA: TGCAGCGGTTTAGTCCCGCACCTATACAATGGGCAGTTCTTC
J gene: TRBJ2-1; V gene: TRBV9; clone size: .; D gene: TRBD2; CDR3 protein: CASTQTSGSSYEQFF; CDR3 DNA: TGTGCCAGCACCCAAACCAGCGGGAGTAGCTATGAGCAGTTCTTC
J gene: TRBJ2-4; V gene: TRBV20-1; clone size: .; D gene: .; CDR3 protein: CSVFEGGFGNIQYF; CDR3 DNA: TGCAGCGTATTCGAGGGGGGTTTCGGGAACATTCAGTACTTC
J gene: TRBJ2-1; V gene: TRBV12-3/TRBV12-4; clone size: few; D gene: .; CDR3 protein: CASLGSRGYNEQFF; CDR3 DNA: TGTGCCAGTCTGGGCTCCCGCGGGTACAATGAGCAGTTCTTC
J gene: TRBJ2-1; V gene: TRBV25-1; clone size: .; D gene: TRBD2; CDR3 protein: CASSDRGTSGRSYNEQFF; CDR3 DNA: TGTGCCAGCAGTGACCGCGGGACTAGCGGGAGGAGCTACAATGAGCAGTTCTTC
J gene: TRBJ2-1; V gene: TRBV20-1; clone size: .; D gene: .; CDR3 protein: CSASRRQPPNEQFF; CDR3 DNA: TGCAGTGCTAGCCGTCGTCAGCCCCCCAATGAGCAGTTCTTC
J gene: TRBJ2-7; V gene: TRBV30; clone size: once; D gene: .; CDR3 protein: CAWSPGNSYEQYF; CDR3 DNA: TGTGCCTGGAGTCCAGGGAACTCCTACGAGCAGTACTTC
J gene: TRBJ1-1; V gene: TRBV10-3; clone size: .; D gene: .; CDR3 protein: CAISERATEAFF; CDR3 DNA: TGTGCCATCAGTGAACGGGCGACTGAAGCTTTCTTT
J gene: TRBJ2-5; V gene: TRBV5-1; clone size: .; D gene: TRBD1; CDR3 protein: CASILENTGGAETQYF; CDR3 DNA: TGCGCCAGCATCCTGGAAAACACAGGGGGCGCAGAGACCCAGTACTTC
J gene: TRBJ2-5; V gene: TRBV25-1; clone size: .; D gene: TRBD2; CDR3 protein: CASSEFGGQETQYF; CDR3 DNA: TGTGCCAGCAGTGAATTCGGGGGGCAAGAGACCCAGTACTTC
J gene: TRBJ2-1; V gene: TRBV20-1; clone size: .; D gene: .; CDR3 protein: CSAREGASGNNEQFF; CDR3 DNA: TGCAGTGCTAGAGAGGGGGCTAGCGGAAACAATGAGCAGTTCTTC
J gene: TRBJ2-7; V gene: TRBV12-3/TRBV12-4; clone size: .; D gene: TRBD1; CDR3 protein: CASAGGTGFNEQYF; CDR3 DNA: TGTGCCAGCGCAGGGGGGACAGGGTTTAACGAGCAGTACTTC
J gene: TRBJ2-1; V gene: TRBV7-2; clone size: many; D gene: .; CDR3 protein: CASTLETSRGEQFF; CDR3 DNA: TGTGCCAGCACCCTCGAAACGTCCAGGGGTGAGCAGTTCTTC
J gene: TRBJ1-2; V gene: TRBV28; clone size: .; D gene: TRBD1; CDR3 protein: CASSASGTGLWSGGYTF; CDR3 DNA: TGTGCCAGCAGCGCATCCGGGACAGGTCTCTGGTCCGGTGGCTACACCTTC
J gene: TRBJ2-1; V gene: TRBV7-9; clone size: few; D gene: .; CDR3 protein: CASSSNLNNEQFF; CDR3 DNA: TGTGCCAGCAGCTCCAACTTAAACAATGAGCAGTTCTTC
J gene: TRBJ2-3; V gene: TRBV6-5; clone size: .; D gene: TRBD1; CDR3 protein: CASSYAGTGDTQYF; CDR3 DNA: TGTGCCAGCAGTTACGCGGGGACAGGAGATACGCAGTATTTT
J gene: TRBJ2-7; V gene: TRBV6-5; clone size: many; D gene: .; CDR3 protein: CASSYDNGRAYEQYF; CDR3 DNA: TGTGCCAGCAGTTACGATAACGGCAGAGCCTACGAGCAGTACTTC
J gene: TRBJ2-1; V gene: TRBV5-4; clone size: few; D gene: TRBD2; CDR3 protein: CASSQTTTSGRAYNEQFF; CDR3 DNA: TGTGCCAGCAGCCAAACTACAACTAGCGGGAGGGCCTACAATGAGCAGTTCTTC
J gene: TRBJ1-1; V gene: TRBV27; clone size: few; D gene: .; CDR3 protein: CASSSRSGRTEAFF; CDR3 DNA: TGTGCCAGCAGCTCTCGGTCAGGGAGGACTGAAGCTTTCTTT